The rows below give T cell receptor beta chains drawn from one sample of a study of blood T cell repertoires in COVID-19. Clones were sequenced by immunoSEQ multiplex PCR, and TCRdb holds only the in-frame ones, with some missing. This sample has some 200,000 clones; over 75% occur once, and the top ten carry 5.5% to 7%. The source material was peripheral blood. The source is an elderly man with acute or convalescent COVID-19. The CDR3 runs from the conserved cysteine through the conserved F or W. D genes are given only for firm matches. The listing skips clone size in some rows; elsewhere it reads once, few, many or a size class.

cdr3_nt,cdr3_aa,cdr3_length,j_call,v_call,d_call,clone_size
TGTGCCAGCTCCCCCGACGTAGCGGCTGGGGGCGAGCAGTACTTC,CASSPDVAAGGEQYF,15,TRBJ2-7,TRBV18,.,.
TGTGCCTGGAATGCCGCTTTGCAGGCGGGGACCCAGTACTTC,CAWNAALQAGTQYF,14,TRBJ2-5,TRBV30,.,.
TGTGCCAGCAGCGTAGCGGGAGTAACTTACAATGAGCAGTTCTTC,CASSVAGVTYNEQFF,15,TRBJ2-1,TRBV9,.,.
TGTGCCATCAGTGCAGGGTTCGGGGAGCTGTTTTTT,CAISAGFGELFF,12,TRBJ2-2,TRBV10-3,.,.
TGTGCCAGCTCACTCCAGGCCTCTGGAAACACCATATATTTT,CASSLQASGNTIYF,14,TRBJ1-3,TRBV18,.,.
TGTGCCAGTAGCTTTGCAACAGGGCTCGAGCAGTACTTC,CASSFATGLEQYF,13,TRBJ2-7,TRBV19,.,.
TGTGCCATCAGTGAGTCCCCCGGCAGGGCAGCCTACGAGCAGTACTTC,CAISESPGRAAYEQYF,16,TRBJ2-7,TRBV10-3,.,.
TGTGCCAGCAGCTTGCGCAGGGGCAATCAGCCCCAGCATTTT,CASSLRRGNQPQHF,14,TRBJ1-5,TRBV7-2,.,.
TGTGCCTGGAGTGAACAGGCACCGAACGAGCAGTACTTC,CAWSEQAPNEQYF,13,TRBJ2-7,TRBV30,.,.
TGTGCCAGCAGTACAACAGGTTCACCCCTCCACTTT,CASSTTGSPLHF,12,TRBJ1-6,TRBV11-3,.,once
TGCAGTGCTAGTTTAGTAGCGGGAGGGCGGCAAGAGACCCAGTACTTC,CSASLVAGGRQETQYF,16,TRBJ2-5,TRBV20-1,TRBD2,.
TGTGCCAGCAGCTTGGACAGGACCCTAGATGGCTACACCTTC,CASSLDRTLDGYTF,14,TRBJ1-2,TRBV5-6,.,.
TGTGCCAGCAGCTTAGGGGACAGGGGGCAAGAGACCCAGTACTTC,CASSLGDRGQETQYF,15,TRBJ2-5,TRBV13,TRBD1,.
TGTGCCAGCAGTGAACGCTCCGCGGTAAACACTGAAGCTTTCTTT,CASSERSAVNTEAFF,15,TRBJ1-1,TRBV6-1,.,.
TGTGCCAGCAGCTCACTAGCGGGAGGTCCGGCAGAGACCCAGTACTTC,CASSSLAGGPAETQYF,16,TRBJ2-5,TRBV11-2,TRBD2,.
TGTGCCAGCAGTAGGGGGGGCAAGACAGATACGCAGTATTTT,CASSRGGKTDTQYF,14,TRBJ2-3,TRBV2,.,.
TGTGCCAGCAGTCCCGGCTTTCGGGGGACCGGGGAGCTGTTTTTT,CASSPGFRGTGELFF,15,TRBJ2-2,TRBV28,.,.
TGTGCCAGTAGTATAGGCGGGACAGGACAAGAGACCCAGTACTTC,CASSIGGTGQETQYF,15,TRBJ2-5,TRBV19,TRBD1,once
TGTGCCAGCAGTTTTCTTCGGGGGGAGCAGTACTTC,CASSFLRGEQYF,12,TRBJ2-7,TRBV28,.,.
TGTGCCAGCAGCAGGGGGAATCTGGGCGAGCAGTACTTC,CASSRGNLGEQYF,13,TRBJ2-7,TRBV11-2,.,.
TGTGCCAGCAGTTTACGCCCGATGGACAGGGTCAATCAGCCCCAGCATTTT,CASSLRPMDRVNQPQHF,17,TRBJ1-5,TRBV27,TRBD1,.
TGTGCCAGCAGCTTAGATCAGCTAGCGGGGAGAGGGCAGTTCTTC,CASSLDQLAGRGQFF,15,TRBJ2-1,TRBV11-3,TRBD2,.
TGCAGCGTTGGGGGACATAGGAAAGAAAAACTGTTTTTT,CSVGGHRKEKLFF,13,TRBJ1-4,TRBV29-1,.,.
TGTGCCAGCAGCCCTGGACTAGCTTTAGATACGCAGTATTTT,CASSPGLALDTQYF,14,TRBJ2-3,TRBV7-9,TRBD2,few